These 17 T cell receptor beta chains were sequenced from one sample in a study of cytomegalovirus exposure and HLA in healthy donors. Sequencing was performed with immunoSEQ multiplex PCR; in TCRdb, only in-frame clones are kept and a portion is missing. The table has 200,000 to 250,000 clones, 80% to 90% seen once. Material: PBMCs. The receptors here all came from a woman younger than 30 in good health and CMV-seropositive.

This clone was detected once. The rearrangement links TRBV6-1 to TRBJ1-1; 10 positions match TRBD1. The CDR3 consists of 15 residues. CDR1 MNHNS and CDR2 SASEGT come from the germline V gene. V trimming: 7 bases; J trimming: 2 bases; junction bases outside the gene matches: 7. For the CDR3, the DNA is TGTGCCAGCAAGACAGGGGGCGCTTCTAACACTGAAGCTTTCTTT. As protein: CASKTGGASNTEAFF.

CDR3 region: CASTWTGGAGYTF. CDR3 in DNA: TGTGCCAGCACCTGGACAGGTGGAGCTGGCTACACCTTC. V and J are TRBV6-1 and TRBJ1-2, with TRBD1 matching 7 bases. The CDR3 extends over 13 amino acids. The trim removed 7 bases at V and 7 bases at J, leaving 9 bases unmatched. Germline lookup yields CDR1 MNHNS and CDR2 SASEGT.

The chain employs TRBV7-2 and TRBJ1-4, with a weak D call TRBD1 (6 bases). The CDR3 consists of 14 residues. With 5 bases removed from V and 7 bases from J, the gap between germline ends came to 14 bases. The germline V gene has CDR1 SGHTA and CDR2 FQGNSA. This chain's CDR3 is CASSVRGTTEKLFF. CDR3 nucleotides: TGTGCCAGCAGCGTCAGGGGAACAACTGAAAAACTGTTTTTT.

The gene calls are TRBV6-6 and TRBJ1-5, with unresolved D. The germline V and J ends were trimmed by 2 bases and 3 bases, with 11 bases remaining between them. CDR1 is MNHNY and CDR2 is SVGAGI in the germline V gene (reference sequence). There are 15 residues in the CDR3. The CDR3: CASSYREGYNQPQHF. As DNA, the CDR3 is TGTGCCAGCAGTTACAGGGAGGGCTACAATCAGCCCCAGCATTTT.

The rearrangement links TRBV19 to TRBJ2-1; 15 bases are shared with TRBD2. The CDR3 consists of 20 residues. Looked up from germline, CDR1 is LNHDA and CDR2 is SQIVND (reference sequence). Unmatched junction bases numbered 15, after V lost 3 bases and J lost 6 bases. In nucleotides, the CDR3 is TGTGCCAGTAGTATCCTTACAGCCTCCGGGACTAGCGGGAGGCTCAATGAGCAGTTCTTC. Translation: CASSILTASGTSGRLNEQFF.

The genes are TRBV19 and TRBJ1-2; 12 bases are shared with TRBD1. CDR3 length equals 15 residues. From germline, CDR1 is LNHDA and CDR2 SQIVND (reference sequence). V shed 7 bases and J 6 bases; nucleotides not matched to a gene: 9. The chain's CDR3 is CASTGTGGNWDGYTF. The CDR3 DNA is TGTGCCAGTACCGGGACAGGGGGCAATTGGGATGGCTACACCTTC. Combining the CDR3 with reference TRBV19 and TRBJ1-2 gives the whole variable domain DGGITQSPKYLFRKEGQNVTLSCEQNLNHDAMYWYRQDPGQGLRLIYYSQIVNDFQKGDIAEGYSVSREKKESFPLTVTSAQKNPTAFYLCASTGTGGNWDGYTFGSGTRLTVV.

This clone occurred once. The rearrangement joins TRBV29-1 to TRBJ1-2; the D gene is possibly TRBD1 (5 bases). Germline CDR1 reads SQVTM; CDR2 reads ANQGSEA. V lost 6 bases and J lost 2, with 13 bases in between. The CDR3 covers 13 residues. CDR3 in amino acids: CSVRGGGNYGYTF. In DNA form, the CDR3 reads TGCAGCGTCCGCGGGGGGGGGAACTATGGCTACACCTTC.

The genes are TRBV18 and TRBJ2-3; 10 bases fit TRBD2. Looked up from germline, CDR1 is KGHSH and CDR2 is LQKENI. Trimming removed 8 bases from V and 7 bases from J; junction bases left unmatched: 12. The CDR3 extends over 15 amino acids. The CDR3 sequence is CASVRLAGAQNTQYF. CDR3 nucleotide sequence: TGTGCCAGCGTCCGACTAGCGGGTGCACAAAATACGCAGTATTTT.

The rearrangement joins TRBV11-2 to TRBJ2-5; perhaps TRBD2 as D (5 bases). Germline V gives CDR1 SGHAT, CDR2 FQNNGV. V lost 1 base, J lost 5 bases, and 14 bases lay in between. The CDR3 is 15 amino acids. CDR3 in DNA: TGTGCCAGCAGCTTAGGGGCCGGGGAGAGGGAGACCCAGTACTTC. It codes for CASSLGAGERETQYF.

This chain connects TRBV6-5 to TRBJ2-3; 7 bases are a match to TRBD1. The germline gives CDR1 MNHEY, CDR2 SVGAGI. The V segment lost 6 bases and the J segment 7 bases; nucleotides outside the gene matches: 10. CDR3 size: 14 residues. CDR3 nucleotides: TGTGCCAGCAGCATAAGACTGGGACAGCATACGCAGTATTTT. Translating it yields CASSIRLGQHTQYF.

This CDR3 is CASRLGVDTEAFF. CDR3 bases: TGTGCCAGCCGACTAGGGGTGGACACTGAAGCTTTCTTT. This chain joins TRBV6-1 and TRBJ1-1, with D maybe TRBD1 (5 bases). Germline V gene lookup returns CDR1 MNHNS and CDR2 SASEGT. The CDR3 sequence is 13 residues long. The V and J ends lost 8 bases and 3 bases respectively, with 13 bases between them.

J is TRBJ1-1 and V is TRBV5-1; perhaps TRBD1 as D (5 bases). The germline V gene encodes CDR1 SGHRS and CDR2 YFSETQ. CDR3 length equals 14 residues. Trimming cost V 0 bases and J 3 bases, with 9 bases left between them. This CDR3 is CASSLAAGYTEAFF. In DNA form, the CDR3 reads TGCGCCAGCAGCTTGGCCGCAGGGTACACTGAAGCTTTCTTT.

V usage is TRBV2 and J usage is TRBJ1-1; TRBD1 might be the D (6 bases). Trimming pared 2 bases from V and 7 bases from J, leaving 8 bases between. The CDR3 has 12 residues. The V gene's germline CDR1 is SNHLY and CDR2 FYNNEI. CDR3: CASSETGIEAFF. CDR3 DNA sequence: TGTGCCAGCAGTGAAACAGGGATTGAAGCTTTCTTT.

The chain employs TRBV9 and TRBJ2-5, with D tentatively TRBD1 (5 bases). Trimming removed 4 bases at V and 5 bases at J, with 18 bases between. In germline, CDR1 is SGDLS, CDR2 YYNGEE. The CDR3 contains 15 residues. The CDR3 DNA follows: TGTGCCAGCAGCCCAATGGGCAGGGTTCAGGAGACCCAGTACTTC. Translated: CASSPMGRVQETQYF.

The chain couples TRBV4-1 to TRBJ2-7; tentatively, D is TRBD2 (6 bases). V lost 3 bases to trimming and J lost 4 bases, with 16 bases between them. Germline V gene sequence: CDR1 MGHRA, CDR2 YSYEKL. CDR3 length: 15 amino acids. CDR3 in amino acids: CASSHLNGRPYEQYF. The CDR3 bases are TGCGCCAGCAGCCACCTTAACGGGAGACCGTACGAGCAGTACTTC.

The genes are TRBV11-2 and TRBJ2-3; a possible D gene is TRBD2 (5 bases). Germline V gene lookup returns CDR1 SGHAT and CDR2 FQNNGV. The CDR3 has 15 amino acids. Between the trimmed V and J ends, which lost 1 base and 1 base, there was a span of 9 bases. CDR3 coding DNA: TGTGCCAGCAGCTTAGTACTAGGTGGCACAGATACGCAGTATTTT. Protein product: CASSLVLGGTDTQYF. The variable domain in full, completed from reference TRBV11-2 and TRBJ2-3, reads EAGVAQSPRYKIIEKRQSVAFWCNPISGHATLYWYQQILGQGPKLLIQFQNNGVVDDSQLPKDRFSAERLKGVDSTLKIQPAKLEDSAVYLCASSLVLGGTDTQYFGPGTRLTVL.

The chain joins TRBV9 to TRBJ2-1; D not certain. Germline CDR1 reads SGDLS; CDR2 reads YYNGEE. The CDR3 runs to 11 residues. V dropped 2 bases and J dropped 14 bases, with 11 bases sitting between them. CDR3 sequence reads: CASSVRQEKFF. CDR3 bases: TGTGCCAGCAGCGTCCGCCAGGAAAAGTTCTTC.